Following are 21 T cell receptor beta chains from one sample sequenced in a study of blood T cells in healthy people across ages. Combining a sample-barcoded 5' primer with a J-beta primer mix, a second PCR ran for roughly 7 to 12 cycles. TCRdb processed the 5' RACE reads anew with MiXCR; each CDR3 protein has one entry. This table holds around 700,000 distinct CDR3 sequences, 20% to 25% found once. The same data also went into a second study, on T cells of mothers and their children.

Material for sequencing was blood. Source of these receptors: a boy between 10 and 17 years old in good health.

V is TRBV7-8 and J is TRBJ2-3, with 14 bases identical to TRBD2. The CDR3 spans 17 residues. Unmatched junction bases numbered 8, after V lost 4 bases and J lost 5 bases. Germline CDR1 reads SGHVS; CDR2 reads FQNEAQ. CDR3 DNA sequence: TGTGCCAGCAGCTCTGGGACTAGCGGGAGTAGTGGAGATACGCAGTATTTT. This codes for CASSSGTSGSSGDTQYF.

The chain is built from TRBV7-9 and TRBJ2-5; D is unresolved. Trimming pared 4 bases from V and 5 bases from J, leaving 8 bases between. The germline CDR1 and CDR2 sequences are SEHNR and FQNEAQ (reference sequence). CDR3 length: 12 amino acids. CDR3 in amino acids: CASSSRSETQYF. The CDR3 region has the DNA TGTGCCAGCAGCTCCCGGTCGGAGACCCAGTACTTC.

The genes are TRBV7-2 and TRBJ2-3, with D tentatively TRBD1 or TRBD2 (6 bases each). V lost 3 bases, J lost 5 bases, and 18 bases lay in between. Germline values: CDR1 SGHTA, CDR2 FQGNSA. This CDR3 is 16 amino acids long. This CDR3 is CASSLKYRGQGDTQYF. DNA for the CDR3: TGTGCCAGCAGCTTGAAATACCGGGGGCAGGGAGATACGCAGTATTTT. Supplemented by reference TRBV7-2 and TRBJ2-3, the full variable domain reads GAGVSQSPSNKVTEKGKDVELRCDPISGHTALYWYRQSLGQGLEFLIYFQGNSAPDKSGLPSDRFSAERTGGSVSTLTIQRTQQEDSAVYLCASSLKYRGQGDTQYFGPGTRLTVL.

There are a few counts of this clonotype. The chain has TRBV7-2 and TRBJ2-4; D might be TRBD1 (5 bases). The V end was cut by 5 bases, the J end by 5 bases, with 13 bases between. CDR3 length equals 14 residues. Germline CDR1 SGHTA, CDR2 FQGNSA. CDR3 region: CASSITQVENIQYF. The CDR3 bases are TGTGCCAGCAGCATTACACAGGTCGAAAACATTCAGTACTTC.

This clonotype has a handful of counts. This chain uses TRBV11-2 with TRBJ1-4, with 7 bases identical to TRBD1. CDR3 size: 17 residues. CDR1 is SGHAT and CDR2 is FQNNGV in the germline V gene. With V trimmed by 5 bases and J by 3 bases, 12 bases remained unmatched. CDR3 loop: CASSRDRATASNEKLFF. CDR3 DNA sequence: TGTGCCAGCAGCCGCGACAGGGCCACAGCCTCTAATGAAAAACTGTTTTTT.

This CDR3 reads CSVSRENQPQHF. The CDR3 DNA follows: TGCAGTGTCAGCCGAGAGAATCAGCCCCAGCATTTT. This chain links TRBV20-1 with TRBJ1-5; no clear D. V dropped 7 bases and J dropped 4 bases, with 11 bases sitting between them. Germline-derived CDR1 and CDR2 are DFQATT and SNEGSKA (reference sequence). The CDR3 sequence is 12 residues long.

The V call is TRBV4-3, the J call TRBJ2-5, with 7 bases aligning to TRBD1. The CDR3 runs to 18 residues. The V gene's germline CDR1 is LGHNA and CDR2 YSLEER. V lost 0 bases and J lost 2; bases outside the gene matches: 12. In nucleotides, the CDR3 is TGCGCCAGCAGCCAAGAGATTTCCGGACAGGTTATGCAAGAGACCCAGTACTTC. As protein: CASSQEISGQVMQETQYF.

The chain joins TRBV3-1 to TRBJ2-5; TRBD2 agrees at 8 bases. The J call is uncertain, as TRBJ2-7 better fits the DNA end. This CDR3 is 15 amino acids long. Per the germline V gene, CDR1 is LGHDT and CDR2 is YNNKEL (reference sequence). CDR3 amino acids: CASSSTSVPPNEQYF. In DNA, the CDR3 is TGTGCCAGCAGCTCGACTAGCGTGCCCCCCAACGAGCAGTACTTC.

This clonotype was recorded a few times. The CDR3 DNA is TGCAGCGCCGAAAGGGGCTCTAGCGGGAGGAAACAGTACTTC. This sequence encodes CSAERGSSGRKQYF. This chain connects TRBV29-1 to TRBJ2-5; 11 bases map to TRBD2. With V trimmed by 7 bases and J by 11 bases, 15 bases remained unmatched. The CDR3 has 14 amino acids. Germline V gene sequence: CDR1 SQVTM, CDR2 ANQGSEA.

The J gene is TRBJ2-7, the V gene TRBV12-3 or TRBV12-4; 9 bases align to TRBD2. The V segment lost 5 bases and the J segment 7 bases; nucleotides outside the gene matches: 18. The CDR3 consists of 17 residues. The CDR3 DNA is TGTGCCAGCAGTCAACAGCGGAGTCTAGCGGGACCCTTGGAGCAGTACTTC. It codes for CASSQQRSLAGPLEQYF.

A few counts support this clonotype. The chain has TRBV28 and TRBJ2-3; 7 bases line up with TRBD1. V lost 3 bases, J lost 2 bases, and 11 bases stayed unmatched. The germline V gene has CDR1 MDHEN and CDR2 SYDVKM. CDR3 length: 17 amino acids. CDR3 sequence (DNA): TGTGCCAGCAGTTTTCCCAAGGGGGACAGACTCACAGATACGCAGTATTTT. Residues: CASSFPKGDRLTDTQYF.

The gene calls are TRBV7-2 and TRBJ2-2; TRBD2 might be the D (5 bases). This CDR3 contains 14 residues. V was trimmed by 4 bases and J by 4 bases, leaving 10 bases between them. Germline loops: CDR1 SGHTA, CDR2 FQGNSA. The DNA of the CDR3 is TGTGCCAGCAGCTCGTACCGGGGCACCGGGGAGCTGTTTTTT. This gives the protein CASSSYRGTGELFF.

The genes are TRBV19 and TRBJ1-5, with D tentatively TRBD1 (5 bases). Germline-derived CDR1 and CDR2 are LNHDA and SQIVND (reference sequence). V lost 4 bases and J 5 bases, leaving 15 bases between the germline ends. The CDR3 length is 15 residues. CDR3 sequence: CASSKAGREDQPQHF. The CDR3 DNA follows: TGTGCCAGTAGTAAGGCCGGCAGGGAGGATCAGCCCCAGCATTTT. The full variable domain, completed using reference TRBV19 and TRBJ1-5, is DGGITQSPKYLFRKEGQNVTLSCEQNLNHDAMYWYRQDPGQGLRLIYYSQIVNDFQKGDIAEGYSVSREKKESFPLTVTSAQKNPTAFYLCASSKAGREDQPQHFGDGTRLSIL.

V gene TRBV5-1 combines with J gene TRBJ2-1; D gene unclear. The CDR3 has 11 residues. CDR1 is SGHRS and CDR2 is YFSETQ in the germline V gene. With 3 bases removed from V and 7 bases from J, the gap between germline ends came to 5 bases. CDR3 nucleotides: TGCGCCAGCAGCTCCAGTAATGAGCAGTTCTTC. This translates into CASSSSNEQFF.

This clonotype was counted only a few times. The chain links TRBV7-2 to TRBJ2-5, with 9 bases lining up with TRBD1. CDR1 is SGHTA and CDR2 is FQGNSA in the germline V gene. V lost 5 bases, J lost 2 bases, and 9 bases stayed unmatched. The CDR3 sequence is 16 residues long. The CDR3 reads CASSRTGGAPQETQYF. The CDR3 DNA sequence: TGTGCCAGCAGCCGTACAGGGGGCGCCCCTCAAGAGACCCAGTACTTC.

The chain recombines TRBV6-6 with TRBJ1-4, with 7 nucleotides matching TRBD1. Trimming took 6 bases from V and 5 from J; bases not matched to a gene: 12. CDR1 is MNHNY, CDR2 SVGAGI, per germline (reference sequence). The CDR3 covers 16 residues. The CDR3 bases are TGTGCCAGCAGCCGAACCCGGGACAGCTTCAATGAAAAACTGTTTTTT. Translating gives CASSRTRDSFNEKLFF.

The CDR3 sequence: CASSGEGAKTGELFF. In DNA, the CDR3 is TGTGCCAGCAGTGGTGAGGGAGCCAAAACCGGGGAGCTGTTTTTT. This chain uses TRBV2 with TRBJ2-2, with D possibly TRBD2 on 5 matching bases. This CDR3 has 15 residues. Trimming took 4 bases from V and 5 from J, leaving 14 bases between them. From germline, CDR1 is SNHLY and CDR2 FYNNEI.

The sample holds a few counts of this clonotype. The genes are TRBV29-1 and TRBJ2-7; tentative D call: TRBD2 (5 bases). Germline V gene sequence: CDR1 SQVTM, CDR2 ANQGSEA. Trimming cost V 1 base and J 0 bases, with 13 bases left between them. This CDR3 is 15 amino acids long. The CDR3 protein is CSVEGRRGASYEQYF. CDR3 nucleotides: TGCAGCGTTGAAGGGAGGAGAGGAGCCTCCTACGAGCAGTACTTC.

The V call is TRBV5-1, the J call TRBJ1-6; D ambiguous. CDR3 length: 14 amino acids. Per the germline V gene, CDR1 is SGHRS and CDR2 is YFSETQ. Deletions cut 5 bases from V and 9 bases from J, with 15 bases between. CDR3 loop: CASSPESGISPLHF. The CDR3 bases are TGCGCCAGCAGTCCAGAATCGGGAATTTCACCCCTCCACTTT.

At least ten counts were recorded for this clonotype. The chain joins TRBV7-3 to TRBJ2-5, with a weak D call TRBD2 (6 bases). The tail of the sequence fits TRBJ2-1 better, so the J call may be wrong. The CDR3 covers 13 residues. Germline values: CDR1 SGHTA, CDR2 FQGTGA. In DNA, the CDR3 is TGTGCCAGCAGTGGGACTGGCTACAATGAGCAGTTCTTC. This gives the protein CASSGTGYNEQFF.

On this clonotype itself: Sequence at one end of the junction differs from germline and may be a read error. V usage is TRBV7-2 and J usage is TRBJ2-3, with 11 bases matching TRBD2. The CDR3 is 16 residues long. The V gene's germline CDR1 is SGHTA and CDR2 FQGNSA. DNA of the CDR3: TGTGCCAGCAGCGTAGCGGGGGGGCCTAGCCCAGATACGCAGTATTTT. Protein: CASSVAGGPSPDTQYF.